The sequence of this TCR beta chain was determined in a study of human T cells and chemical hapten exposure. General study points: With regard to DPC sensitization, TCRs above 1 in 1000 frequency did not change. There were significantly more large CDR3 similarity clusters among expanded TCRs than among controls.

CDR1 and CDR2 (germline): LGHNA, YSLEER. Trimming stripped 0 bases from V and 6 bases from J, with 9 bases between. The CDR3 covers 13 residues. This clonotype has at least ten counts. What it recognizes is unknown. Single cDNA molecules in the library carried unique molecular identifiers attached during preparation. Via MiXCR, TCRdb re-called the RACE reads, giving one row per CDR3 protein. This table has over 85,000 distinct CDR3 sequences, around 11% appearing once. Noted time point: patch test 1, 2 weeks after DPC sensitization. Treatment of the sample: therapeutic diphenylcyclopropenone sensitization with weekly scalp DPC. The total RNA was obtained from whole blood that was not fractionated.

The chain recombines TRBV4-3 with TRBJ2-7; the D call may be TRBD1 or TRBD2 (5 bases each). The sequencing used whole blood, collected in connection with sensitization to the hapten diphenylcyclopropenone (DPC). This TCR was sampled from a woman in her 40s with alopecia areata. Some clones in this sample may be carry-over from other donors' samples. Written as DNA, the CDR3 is TGCGCCAGCAGCCAAGATCCGGGACCCGAGCAGTACTTC. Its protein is CASSQDPGPEQYF.